Below, one T cell receptor (beta chain) is given with its context. What it binds is not known. There are 14 residues in the CDR3. The germline gives CDR1 MGHDK, CDR2 SYGVNS. Trimming removed 1 base at V and 2 bases at J, with 7 bases between. The sample originates from a study of vaccination effects on CD4 cells after COVID-19. Turning to the study itself: Post-vaccine draws lagged the second dose by a median of 72 days.

Only in-frame clones appear in the TCRdb table, and some are missing; sequencing was by immunoSEQ multiplex PCR. The data contain about 40,000 clones, around 66% of them singletons. Following 10 days of culture, CD4+ T cells were isolated. Participants each got two BNT162b2 or mRNA-1273 vaccine doses. V gene TRBV25-1 combines with J gene TRBJ2-3; the D is unclear. The TCR comes from a human donor who received a COVID-19 vaccine. The starting material was CD4+ T cells from PBMCs cultured without peptide, obtained after COVID-19 vaccination. This chain's CDR3 is CASSEWVDTDTQYF. As DNA, the CDR3 is TGTGCCAGCAGTGAATGGGTAGACACAGATACGCAGTATTTT.